The 27 T cell receptor beta chains below all came from one sample that was sequenced in a study of blood T cell repertoires in COVID-19. Here immunoSEQ multiplex PCR was the method, and the copy in TCRdb shows in-frame clones only, minus some. The table lists more than 90,000 clones, around nine tenths of them singletons. The sequencing input was peripheral blood. The receptors derive from a man in his forties or fifties with acute or convalescent COVID-19.

The chain combines TRBV6-2 or TRBV6-3 with TRBJ1-2; TRBD1 is a possible D gene (6 bases). Germline CDR1 is MNHEY and CDR2 is SVGEGT. V lost 2 bases and J 6 bases, leaving 22 bases between the germline ends. The CDR3 loop spans 17 amino acids. The CDR3 loop is CASSYETSSYRAHGYTF. The DNA of the CDR3 is TGTGCCAGCAGTTACGAGACGAGCAGTTACAGGGCTCATGGCTACACCTTC.

The V and J genes are TRBV19 and TRBJ2-7, with 9 bases identical to TRBD1. CDR1 and CDR2 (germline): LNHDA, SQIVND (reference sequence). V shed 8 bases and J 6 bases; nucleotides not matched to a gene: 8. There are 13 residues in the CDR3. For the CDR3, the DNA is TGTGCCAGTTCGACAGGGGGAGGACTCGAGCAGTACTTC. The encoded protein is CASSTGGGLEQYF.

The chain uses TRBV4-1 and TRBJ2-5; 8 bases fit TRBD2. The ends lost 0 bases at V and 7 bases at J; junction bases unmatched: 1. Germline V lookup: CDR1 MGHRA, CDR2 YSYEKL. The CDR3 extends over 13 amino acids. The CDR3 sequence is CASSQDAGGTQYF. The DNA for the CDR3 is TGCGCCAGCAGCCAAGATGCGGGGGGGACCCAGTACTTC.

This clone was recorded once. The genes are TRBV7-3 and TRBJ1-1, with a weak D call TRBD1 (6 bases). Germline lookup yields CDR1 SGHTA and CDR2 FQGTGA. The CDR3 totals 13 residues. V lost 5 bases and J 4 bases, leaving 11 bases between the germline ends. Here the CDR3 DNA reads TGTGCCAGCAGCAGCCGAGGGGGCACTGAAGCTTTCTTT. Amino acids: CASSSRGGTEAFF.

The CDR3 region is CSAGTGEGYTF. CDR3 DNA: TGCAGCGCCGGGACAGGGGAGGGCTACACCTTC. V and J are TRBV29-1 and TRBJ1-2, with 10 nucleotides matching TRBD1. In germline, CDR1 is SQVTM, CDR2 ANQGSEA. Trimming cost V 7 bases and J 8 bases; bases outside gene matches: 4. The CDR3 length is 11 residues.

This clone occurred once. The V call is TRBV15, the J call TRBJ2-5; TRBD2 agrees at 8 bases. J gave up 3 bases and V 1 base, and 1 base lay outside the gene matches. The CDR3 length is 14 residues. The V gene's germline CDR1 is LNHNV and CDR2 YYDKDF (reference sequence). In DNA form, the CDR3 reads TGTGCCACCAGCAGAGGGCGGGGGGAAGAGACCCAGTACTTC. Its translation is CATSRGRGEETQYF.

The gene calls are TRBV18 and TRBJ1-3; D gene ambiguous. This CDR3 is 16 amino acids long. The V end lost 2 bases, the J end lost 0 bases, and 11 bases lay between the germline ends. From germline, CDR1 is KGHSH and CDR2 LQKENI. This CDR3 reads CASSPKERSSGNTIYF. The CDR3 region has the DNA TGTGCCAGCTCACCAAAGGAGCGATCCTCTGGAAACACCATATATTTT. Variable domain in full (rest from reference TRBV18 and TRBJ1-3): NAGVMQNPRHLVRRRGQEARLRCSPMKGHSHVYWYRQLPEEGLKFMVYLQKENIIDESGMPKERFSAEFPKEGPSILRIQQVVRGDSAAYFCASSPKERSSGNTIYFGEGSWLTVV.

This clone was recorded once. This chain connects TRBV4-2 to TRBJ1-3; 9 bases agree with TRBD1. J lost 4 bases, V lost 4 bases, and 8 bases had no gene match. Germline CDR1 reads LGHNA; CDR2 reads YNFKEQ. This CDR3 is 16 amino acids long. The CDR3 DNA reads TGTGCCAGCAGCCTCACACACAGGGGGCTCGGAAACACCATATATTTT. Translating gives CASSLTHRGLGNTIYF.

The J gene is TRBJ1-2, the V gene TRBV5-1, with TRBD1 matching over 8 bases. Trimming took 0 bases from V and 4 from J; bases not matched to a gene: 8. The CDR3 loop spans 16 amino acids. The germline CDR1 and CDR2 sequences are SGHRS and YFSETQ. CDR3 protein: CASSLASQGAGYGYTF. For the CDR3, the DNA is TGCGCCAGCAGCTTGGCCTCCCAGGGGGCTGGCTATGGCTACACCTTC.

The chain employs TRBV20-1 and TRBJ1-5, with D tentatively TRBD1 (6 bases). V was cut by 3 bases and J by 4 bases, with 10 bases left in between. CDR1 and CDR2 from the germline V gene are DFQATT and SNEGSKA (reference sequence). This CDR3 is 13 amino acids long. The CDR3 DNA reads TGCAGTGCTAGTAGAGGGGGAAATCAGCCCCAGCATTTT. This translates into CSASRGGNQPQHF.

The genes are TRBV6-6 and TRBJ1-1, with a possible D match to TRBD1 (5 bases). The CDR3 has 16 amino acids. The germline V and J ends were trimmed by 4 bases and 1 base, with 16 bases remaining between them. Germline V gene sequence: CDR1 MNHNY, CDR2 SVGAGI (reference sequence). CDR3 in DNA: TGTGCCAGCAGTTCCCTCCGGGCGGGGGAGAACACTGAAGCTTTCTTT. Its protein is CASSSLRAGENTEAFF.

The chain is built from TRBV6-2 or TRBV6-3 and TRBJ1-1; 7 nucleotides agree with TRBD1. With 6 bases clipped from V and 2 bases from J, the junction kept 12 bases outside the gene matches. Germline loops: CDR1 MNHEY, CDR2 SVGEGT. CDR3 length equals 16 residues. The CDR3 protein is CASSHTGVYPNTEAFF. The CDR3 DNA follows: TGTGCCAGCAGCCACACAGGGGTTTATCCTAACACTGAAGCTTTCTTT.

The chain links TRBV2 to TRBJ1-2; TRBD1 is a possible D gene (5 bases). V lost 8 bases and J lost 4, with 26 bases in between. The CDR3 is made up of 17 amino acids. The germline CDR1 and CDR2 sequences are SNHLY and FYNNEI. The CDR3 nucleotides read TGTGCCAGCGATCCCGGGGGAACCCTGAATTCTTTCTATGGCTACACCTTC. Translated: CASDPGGTLNSFYGYTF. The variable domain in full, completed from reference TRBV2 and TRBJ1-2, reads EPEVTQTPSHQVTQMGQEVILRCVPISNHLYFYWYRQILGQKVEFLVSFYNNEISEKSEIFDDQFSVERPDGSNFTLKIRSTKLEDSAMYFCASDPGGTLNSFYGYTFGSGTRLTVV.

This chain connects TRBV29-1 to TRBJ1-5, with D unresolved. This CDR3 region has 12 residues. CDR1 and CDR2 from the germline V gene are SQVTM and ANQGSEA. The ends were cut back, 4 bases at V and 4 bases at J, with 8 bases in the middle. CDR3 DNA: TGCAGCGTTGCCACGCAGAATCAGCCCCAGCATTTT. Translating gives CSVATQNQPQHF.

This sequence joins TRBV29-1 and TRBJ1-1, with TRBD1 as a possible D gene (6 bases). This CDR3 comprises 13 residues. The V gene lost 4 bases and the J gene lost 6 bases, with 15 bases spanning the gap. The germline gives CDR1 SQVTM, CDR2 ANQGSEA. CDR3 sequence: CSVVTGLSAEAFF. The CDR3 DNA reads TGCAGCGTTGTAACAGGGCTCTCAGCTGAAGCTTTCTTT.

V and J are TRBV7-9 and TRBJ2-5; 10 positions agree with TRBD2. Trimming at V came to 5 bases and at J to 2 bases, leaving 11 bases not matched to a gene. This CDR3 spans 17 amino acids. Germline CDR1 and CDR2: SEHNR and FQNEAQ (reference sequence). CDR3 region: CASSRGLAERIQETQYF. Written as DNA, the CDR3 is TGTGCCAGCAGCCGTGGACTAGCGGAGAGAATACAAGAGACCCAGTACTTC.

This clone came up a few times. The V call is TRBV4-2, the J call TRBJ1-1; D call uncertain. The CDR3 loop spans 13 amino acids. Trimming pared 5 bases from V and 4 bases from J, leaving 11 bases between. In germline, CDR1 is LGHNA, CDR2 YNFKEQ. CDR3 nucleotide sequence: TGTGCCAGCAGCAACAGTTGGCTCACTGAAGCTTTCTTT. It yields the protein CASSNSWLTEAFF.

The rearrangement joins TRBV6-5 to TRBJ1-6, with D possibly matching TRBD1 (5 bases). The CDR3 has 14 amino acids. Trimming took off 10 bases at V and 5 bases at J, with 15 bases between the two ends. In germline, CDR1 is MNHEY, CDR2 SVGAGI. The CDR3 loop is CATTRRGNNSPLHF. CDR3 nucleotide sequence: TGTGCCACCACCCGAAGGGGAAATAATTCACCCCTCCACTTT.

The J gene is TRBJ1-1, the V gene TRBV9, with D possibly being TRBD1 (5 bases). The CDR3 totals 15 residues. The germline gives CDR1 SGDLS, CDR2 YYNGEE. V was shortened by 4 bases and J by 8 bases, with 21 bases between the two germline ends. CDR3 bases: TGTGCCAGCAGCTCCATGGGGGGGAGTGAGACGGAAGCTTTCTTT. It is translated as CASSSMGGSETEAFF.

The CDR3 DNA reads as TGCGCCAGCAGCCGGGGACAGGGGAATAATGAGCAGTTCTTC. This translates into CASSRGQGNNEQFF. This chain links TRBV5-1 with TRBJ2-1; 10 bases map to TRBD1. Germline CDR1 is SGHRS and CDR2 is YFSETQ. The CDR3 loop spans 14 amino acids. With V trimmed by 4 bases and J by 7 bases, 5 bases remained unmatched.

The chain employs TRBV15 and TRBJ2-1; the match to TRBD2 covers 8 bases. V was clipped by 3 bases and J by 4 bases; unmatched bases: 5. This CDR3 is built from 15 residues. From germline, CDR1 is LNHNV and CDR2 YYDKDF (reference sequence). The CDR3 bases are TGTGCCACCAGCAGTCGGACTAGCCGATACAATGAGCAGTTCTTC. Residues: CATSSRTSRYNEQFF. Full variable domain (rest looked up from reference TRBV15 and TRBJ2-1): DAMVIQNPRYQVTQFGKPVTLSCSQTLNHNVMYWYQQKSSQAPKLLFHYYDKDFNNEADTPDNFQSRRPNTSFCFLDIRSPGLGDTAMYLCATSSRTSRYNEQFFGPGTRLTVL.

The chain employs TRBV18 and TRBJ2-5; no clear D gene. Looked up from germline, CDR1 is KGHSH and CDR2 is LQKENI. This CDR3 has 13 amino acids. V lost 2 bases and J 3 bases, leaving 7 bases between the germline ends. The CDR3 reads CASSPIREETQYF. Here the CDR3 DNA reads TGTGCCAGCTCACCAATCCGGGAAGAGACCCAGTACTTC.

This chain connects TRBV10-3 to TRBJ1-2, with 7 nucleotides matching TRBD1. The CDR3 is made up of 15 amino acids. Unmatched junction bases numbered 12, after V lost 3 bases and J lost 8 bases. Germline values: CDR1 ENHRY, CDR2 SYGVKD. The CDR3 sequence: CAISDQEDRVEGYTF. The CDR3 DNA follows: TGTGCCATCAGTGACCAAGAAGACAGGGTAGAGGGCTACACCTTC.

This chain joins TRBV30 and TRBJ1-2, with 8 positions matching TRBD1. In germline, CDR1 is GTSNPN, CDR2 SVGIG (reference sequence). This CDR3 comprises 15 residues. V shed 4 bases, J shed 4 bases, and the junction held 11 bases outside the gene matches. The CDR3, as DNA: TGTGCCTGGACACGATTACAGGGGGGAGCCTATGGCTACACCTTC. Translating gives CAWTRLQGGAYGYTF.

The chain carries TRBV7-9 and TRBJ1-2; 8 bases are shared with TRBD1. With 6 bases clipped from V and 8 bases from J, the junction kept 8 bases outside the gene matches. CDR1 is SEHNR and CDR2 is FQNEAQ in the germline V gene (reference sequence). The length of the CDR3 is 13 residues. CDR3 sequence: CASSQTGGRGYTF. As DNA, the CDR3 is TGTGCCAGCAGTCAAACAGGGGGAAGGGGCTACACCTTC.

The V gene is TRBV7-3, the J gene TRBJ2-1; 8 nucleotides match TRBD2. The germline gives CDR1 SGHTA, CDR2 FQGTGA. The CDR3 contains 15 residues. J was trimmed by 3 bases and V by 5 bases; bases with no gene match: 6. CDR3 sequence: CASSLSGGYYNEQFF. Written as DNA, the CDR3 is TGTGCCAGCAGCCTCAGCGGGGGTTACTACAATGAGCAGTTCTTC.

This clone was observed a single time. The rearrangement joins TRBV5-6 to TRBJ1-2; D is uncertain. Germline values: CDR1 SGHDT, CDR2 YYEEEE. There are 15 residues in the CDR3. Trimming shortened V by 4 bases and J by 2 bases, and 15 bases separated the two germline ends. The CDR3 loop reads CASSPNADPNYGYTF. The CDR3 region has the DNA TGTGCCAGCAGCCCGAACGCGGATCCAAACTATGGCTACACCTTC.